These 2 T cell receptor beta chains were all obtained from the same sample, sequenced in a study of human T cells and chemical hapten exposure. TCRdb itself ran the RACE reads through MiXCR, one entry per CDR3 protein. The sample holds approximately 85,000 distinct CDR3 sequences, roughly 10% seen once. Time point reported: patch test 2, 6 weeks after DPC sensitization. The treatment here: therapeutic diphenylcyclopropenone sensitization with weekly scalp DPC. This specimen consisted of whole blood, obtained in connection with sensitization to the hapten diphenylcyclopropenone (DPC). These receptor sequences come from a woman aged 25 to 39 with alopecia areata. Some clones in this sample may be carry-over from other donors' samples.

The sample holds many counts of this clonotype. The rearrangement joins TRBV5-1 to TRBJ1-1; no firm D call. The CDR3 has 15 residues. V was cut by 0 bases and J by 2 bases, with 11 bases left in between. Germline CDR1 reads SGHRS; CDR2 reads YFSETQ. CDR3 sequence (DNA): TGCGCCAGCAGCTTGGTAGGGCCGACAAACACTGAAGCTTTCTTT. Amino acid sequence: CASSLVGPTNTEAFF.

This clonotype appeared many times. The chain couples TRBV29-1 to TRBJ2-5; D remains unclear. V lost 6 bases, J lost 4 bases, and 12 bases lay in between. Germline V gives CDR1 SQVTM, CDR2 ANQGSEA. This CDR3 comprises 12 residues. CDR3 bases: TGCAGCGTCATCGAAAGAGGAGAGACCCAGTACTTC. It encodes CSVIERGETQYF.